This TCR beta chain was found in a study of T cell clonality in common variable immunodeficiency. This clone was counted many times. Its antigen is as yet unknown. The read terminates 3 residues ahead of where the CDR3 ends, so the germline J gene completes it. CVID and control samples used equivalent genomic DNA input. Some clones are missing from TCRdb's copy, which holds only in-frame ones; the method was immunoSEQ multiplex PCR. There are approximately 28,000 clones in the sample, none observed a single time. The study's findings and limits: In common variable immunodeficiency, TCR beta chains reportedly carried fewer deletions and N-nucleotide insertions.

V shed 4 bases and J shed 2 bases, with 9 bases lying between them. In germline, CDR1 is SGHRS, CDR2 YFSETQ. The CDR3 runs to 13 residues. The receptor comes from a human donor with common variable immunodeficiency. The sequencing input was peripheral blood mononuclear cells. The rearrangement joins TRBV5-1 to TRBJ2-5; no clear D. The sequenced part of the CDR3 DNA is TGCGCCAGCAGCGGGCAGCTTCAAGAGACC. Protein: CASSGQLQET. The entire CDR3 is CASSGQLQETQYF.